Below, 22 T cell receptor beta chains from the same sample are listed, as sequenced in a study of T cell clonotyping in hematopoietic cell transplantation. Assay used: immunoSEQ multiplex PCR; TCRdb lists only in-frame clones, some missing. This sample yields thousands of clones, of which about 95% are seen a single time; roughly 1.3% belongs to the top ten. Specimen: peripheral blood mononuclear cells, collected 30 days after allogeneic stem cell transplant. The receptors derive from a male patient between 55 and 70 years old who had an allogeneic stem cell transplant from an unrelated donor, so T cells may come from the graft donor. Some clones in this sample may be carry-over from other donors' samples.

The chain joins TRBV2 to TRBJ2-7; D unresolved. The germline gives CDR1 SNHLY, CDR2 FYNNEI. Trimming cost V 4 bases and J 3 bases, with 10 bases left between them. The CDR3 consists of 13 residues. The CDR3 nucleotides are TGTGCCAGCAGTGCGCACCGCCACTACGAGCAGTACTTC. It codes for CASSAHRHYEQYF. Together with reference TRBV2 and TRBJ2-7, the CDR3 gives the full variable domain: EPEVTQTPSHQVTQMGQEVILRCVPISNHLYFYWYRQILGQKVEFLVSFYNNEISEKSEIFDDQFSVERPDGSNFTLKIRSTKLEDSAMYFCASSAHRHYEQYFGPGTRLTVT.

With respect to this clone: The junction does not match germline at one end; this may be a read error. CDR3 loop: CASSLGTRRGVTGELFF. The CDR3 bases are TGTGCCAGCAGCCTAGGGACTCGGCGGGGGGTCACCGGGGAGCTGTTTTTT. This chain connects TRBV13 to TRBJ2-2, with 8 bases lining up with TRBD2. This CDR3 is built from 17 residues. CDR1 is PRHDT, CDR2 FYEKMQ, per germline (reference sequence).

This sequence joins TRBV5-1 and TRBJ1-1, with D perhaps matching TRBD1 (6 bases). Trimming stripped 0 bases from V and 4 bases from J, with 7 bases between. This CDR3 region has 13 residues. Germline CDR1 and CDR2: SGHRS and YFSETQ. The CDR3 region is CASSLAGATEAFF. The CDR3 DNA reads TGCGCCAGCAGCTTGGCAGGGGCCACTGAAGCTTTCTTT.

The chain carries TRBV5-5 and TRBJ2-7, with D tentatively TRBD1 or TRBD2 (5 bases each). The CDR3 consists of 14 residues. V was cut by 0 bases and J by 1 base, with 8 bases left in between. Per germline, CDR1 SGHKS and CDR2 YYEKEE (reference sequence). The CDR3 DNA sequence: TGTGCCAGCAGCTTGGAATGGGGGTCCTACGAGCAGTACTTC. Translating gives CASSLEWGSYEQYF.

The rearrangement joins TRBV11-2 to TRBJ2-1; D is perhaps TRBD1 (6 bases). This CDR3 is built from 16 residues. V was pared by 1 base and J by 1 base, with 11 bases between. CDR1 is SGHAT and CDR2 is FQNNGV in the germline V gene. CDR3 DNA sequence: TGTGCCAGCAGCTTAGGCGGACAGTTGTCCTACAATGAGCAGTTCTTC. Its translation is CASSLGGQLSYNEQFF.

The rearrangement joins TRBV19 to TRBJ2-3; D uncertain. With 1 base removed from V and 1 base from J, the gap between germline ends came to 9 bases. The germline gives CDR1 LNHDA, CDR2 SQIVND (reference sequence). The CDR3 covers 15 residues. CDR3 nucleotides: TGTGCCAGTAGTATAGGGGCCAGCCGCACAGATACGCAGTATTTT. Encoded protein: CASSIGASRTDTQYF.

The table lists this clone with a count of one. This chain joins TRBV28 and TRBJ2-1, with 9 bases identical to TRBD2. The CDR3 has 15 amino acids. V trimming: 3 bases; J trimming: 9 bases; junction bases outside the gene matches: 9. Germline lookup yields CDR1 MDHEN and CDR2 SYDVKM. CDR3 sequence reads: CASSFRAGGPVEQFF. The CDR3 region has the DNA TGTGCCAGCAGTTTCCGCGCGGGAGGGCCGGTTGAGCAGTTCTTC. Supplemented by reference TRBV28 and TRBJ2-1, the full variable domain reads DVKVTQSSRYLVKRTGEKVFLECVQDMDHENMFWYRQDPGLGLRLIYFSYDVKMKEKGDIPEGYSVSREKKERFSLILESASTNQTSMYLCASSFRAGGPVEQFFGPGTRLTVL.

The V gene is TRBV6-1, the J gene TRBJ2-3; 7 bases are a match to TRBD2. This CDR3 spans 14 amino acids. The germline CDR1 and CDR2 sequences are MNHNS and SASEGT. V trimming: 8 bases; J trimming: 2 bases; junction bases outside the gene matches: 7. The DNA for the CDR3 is TGTGCCAGCTCGGTCCTAGCGGACACAGATACGCAGTATTTT. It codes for CASSVLADTDTQYF.

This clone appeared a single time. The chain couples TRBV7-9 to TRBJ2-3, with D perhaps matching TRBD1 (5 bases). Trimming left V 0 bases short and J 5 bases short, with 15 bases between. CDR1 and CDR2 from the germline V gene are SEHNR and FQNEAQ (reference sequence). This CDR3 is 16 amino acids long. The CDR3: CASSLAQGTLRDTQYF. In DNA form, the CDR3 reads TGTGCCAGCAGCTTAGCCCAGGGAACCTTGAGAGATACGCAGTATTTT.

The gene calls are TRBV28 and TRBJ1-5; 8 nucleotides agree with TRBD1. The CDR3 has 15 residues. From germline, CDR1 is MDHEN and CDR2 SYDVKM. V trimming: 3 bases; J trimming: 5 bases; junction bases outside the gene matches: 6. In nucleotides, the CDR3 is TGTGCCAGCAGTTTGTACAGGGGGTTAGATCAGCCCCAGCATTTT. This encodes CASSLYRGLDQPQHF.

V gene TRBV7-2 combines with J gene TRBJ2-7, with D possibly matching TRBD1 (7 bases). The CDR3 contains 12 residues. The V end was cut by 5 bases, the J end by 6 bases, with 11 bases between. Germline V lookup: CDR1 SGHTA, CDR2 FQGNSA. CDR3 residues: CASSPQGGEQYF. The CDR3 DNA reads TGTGCCAGCAGCCCGCAGGGGGGCGAGCAGTACTTC.

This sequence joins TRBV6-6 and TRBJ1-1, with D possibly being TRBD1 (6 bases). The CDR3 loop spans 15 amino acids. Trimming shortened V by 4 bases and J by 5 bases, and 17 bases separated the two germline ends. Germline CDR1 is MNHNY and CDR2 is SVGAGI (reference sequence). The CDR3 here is CASSLPRAGETEAFF. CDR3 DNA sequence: TGTGCCAGCAGTTTGCCTAGGGCAGGGGAGACTGAAGCTTTCTTT.

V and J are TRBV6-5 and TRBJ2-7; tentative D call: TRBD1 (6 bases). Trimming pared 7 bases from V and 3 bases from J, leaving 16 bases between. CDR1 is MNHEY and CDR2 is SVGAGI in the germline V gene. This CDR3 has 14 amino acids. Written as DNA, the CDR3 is TGTGCCAGCAAGGATTCATGGACAGTCTACGAGCAGTACTTC. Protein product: CASKDSWTVYEQYF.

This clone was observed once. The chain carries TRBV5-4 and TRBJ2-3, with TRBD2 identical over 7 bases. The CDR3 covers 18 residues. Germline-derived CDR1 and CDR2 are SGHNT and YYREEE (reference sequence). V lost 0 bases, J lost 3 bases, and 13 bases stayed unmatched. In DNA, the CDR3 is TGTGCCAGCAGCTTGGGGGGAACGGGAGGTCGAAGAACAGATACGCAGTATTTT. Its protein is CASSLGGTGGRRTDTQYF.

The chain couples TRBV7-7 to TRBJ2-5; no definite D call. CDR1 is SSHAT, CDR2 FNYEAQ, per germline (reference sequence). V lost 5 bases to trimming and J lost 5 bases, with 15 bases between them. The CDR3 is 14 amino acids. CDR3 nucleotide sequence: TGTGCCAGCAGCATTACGGTAGGATCGGAGACCCAGTACTTC. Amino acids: CASSITVGSETQYF.

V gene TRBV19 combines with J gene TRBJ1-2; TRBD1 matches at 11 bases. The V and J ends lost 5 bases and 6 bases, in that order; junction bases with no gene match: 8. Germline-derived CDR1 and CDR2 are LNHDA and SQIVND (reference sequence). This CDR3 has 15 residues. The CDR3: CASSHQDRGRNGYTF. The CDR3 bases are TGTGCCAGTAGTCACCAGGACAGGGGGCGAAATGGCTACACCTTC.

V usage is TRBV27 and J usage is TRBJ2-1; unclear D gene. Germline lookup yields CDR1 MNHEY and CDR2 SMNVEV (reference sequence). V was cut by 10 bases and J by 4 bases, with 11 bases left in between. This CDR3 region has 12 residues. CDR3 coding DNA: TGTGCCACCAGGCGCGCGTACAATGAGCAGTTCTTC. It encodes CATRRAYNEQFF.

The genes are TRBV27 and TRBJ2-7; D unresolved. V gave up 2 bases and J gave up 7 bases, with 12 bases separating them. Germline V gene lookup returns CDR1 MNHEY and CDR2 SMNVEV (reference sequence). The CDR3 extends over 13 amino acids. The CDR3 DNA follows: TGTGCCAGCAGTTTACAAGGGTCTGGAGAGCAGTACTTC. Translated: CASSLQGSGEQYF.

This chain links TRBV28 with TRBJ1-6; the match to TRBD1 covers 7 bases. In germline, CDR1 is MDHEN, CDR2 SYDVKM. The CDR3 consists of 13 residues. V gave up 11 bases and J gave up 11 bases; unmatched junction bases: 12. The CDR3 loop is CAASDRFDTPLHF. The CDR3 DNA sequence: TGTGCCGCTTCGGACAGGTTCGATACACCCCTCCACTTT.

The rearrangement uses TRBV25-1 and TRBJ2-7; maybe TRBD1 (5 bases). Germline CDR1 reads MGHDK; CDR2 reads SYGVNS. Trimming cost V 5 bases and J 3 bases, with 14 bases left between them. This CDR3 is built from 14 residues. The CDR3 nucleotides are TGTGCCAGCAGTCCCTGGACAAGGTACTACGAGCAGTACTTC. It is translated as CASSPWTRYYEQYF.

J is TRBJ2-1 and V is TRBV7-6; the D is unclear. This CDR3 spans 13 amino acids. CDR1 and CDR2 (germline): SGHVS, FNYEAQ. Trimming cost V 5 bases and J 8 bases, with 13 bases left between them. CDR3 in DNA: TGTGCCAGCAGCCCCCCTGCAGGCGATGAGCAGTTCTTC. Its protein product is CASSPPAGDEQFF.

This chain's CDR3 is CASRRTGEGANVLTF. The DNA for the CDR3 is TGTGCCAGCAGACGGACAGGGGAAGGGGCCAACGTCCTGACTTTC. V is TRBV6-5 and J is TRBJ2-6; 9 bases are a match to TRBD1. Germline values: CDR1 MNHEY, CDR2 SVGAGI. This CDR3 comprises 15 residues. The V gene end was trimmed by 6 bases and the J gene end by 4 bases; junction bases not matched to a gene: 4.